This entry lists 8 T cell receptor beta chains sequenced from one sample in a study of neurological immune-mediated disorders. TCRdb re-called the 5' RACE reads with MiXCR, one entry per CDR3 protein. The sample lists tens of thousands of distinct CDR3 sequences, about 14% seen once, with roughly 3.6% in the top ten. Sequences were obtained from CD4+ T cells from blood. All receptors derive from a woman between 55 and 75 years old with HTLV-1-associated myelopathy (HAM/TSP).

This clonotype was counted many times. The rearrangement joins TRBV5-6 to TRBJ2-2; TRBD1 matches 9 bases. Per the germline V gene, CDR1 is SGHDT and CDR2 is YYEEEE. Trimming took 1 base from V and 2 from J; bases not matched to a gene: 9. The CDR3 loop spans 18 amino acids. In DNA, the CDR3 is TGTGCCAGCAGCTTGATACTCCCGGGACAGGGTAACACCGGGGAGCTGTTTTTT. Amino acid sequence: CASSLILPGQGNTGELFF.

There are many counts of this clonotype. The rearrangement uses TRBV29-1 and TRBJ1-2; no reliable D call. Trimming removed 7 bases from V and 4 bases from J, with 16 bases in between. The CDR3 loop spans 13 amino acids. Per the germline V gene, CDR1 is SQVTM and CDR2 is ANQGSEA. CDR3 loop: CSGGLDGLYGYTF. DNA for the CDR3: TGCAGCGGCGGACTGGACGGCCTCTATGGCTACACCTTC.

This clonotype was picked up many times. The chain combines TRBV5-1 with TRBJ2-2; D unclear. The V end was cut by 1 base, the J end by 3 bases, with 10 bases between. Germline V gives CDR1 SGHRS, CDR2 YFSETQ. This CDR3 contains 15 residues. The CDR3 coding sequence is TGCGCCAGCAGCTTGCGAGAATCCGACACCGGGGAGCTGTTTTTT. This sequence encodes CASSLRESDTGELFF.

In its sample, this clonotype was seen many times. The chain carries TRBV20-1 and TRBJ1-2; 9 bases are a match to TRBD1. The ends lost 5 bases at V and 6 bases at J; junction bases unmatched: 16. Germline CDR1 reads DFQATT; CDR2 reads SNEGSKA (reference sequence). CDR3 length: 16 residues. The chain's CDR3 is CSAWWDRATTANGYTF. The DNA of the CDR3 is TGCAGTGCTTGGTGGGACAGGGCGACTACCGCTAATGGCTACACCTTC.

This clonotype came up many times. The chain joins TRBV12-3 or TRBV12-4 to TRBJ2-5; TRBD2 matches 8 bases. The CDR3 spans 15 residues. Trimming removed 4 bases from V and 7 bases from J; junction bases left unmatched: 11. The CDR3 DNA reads TGTGCCAGCAGTTCCGGGACTAGTGTGAGTGGGACCCAGTACTTC. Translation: CASSSGTSVSGTQYF.

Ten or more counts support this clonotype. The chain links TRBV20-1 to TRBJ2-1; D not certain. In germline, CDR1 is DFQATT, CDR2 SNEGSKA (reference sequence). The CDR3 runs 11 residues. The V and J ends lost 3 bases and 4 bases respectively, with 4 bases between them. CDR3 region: CSASAYNEQFF. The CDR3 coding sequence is TGCAGTGCTAGTGCGTACAATGAGCAGTTCTTC.

The CDR3 reads CASSFYTPTGKNYEQYF. The CDR3 nucleotides read TGCGCCAGCAGCTTTTATACGCCGACAGGGAAAAACTACGAGCAGTACTTC. V gene TRBV5-1 combines with J gene TRBJ2-7; 7 bases map to TRBD1. The CDR3 is made up of 17 amino acids. V was pared by 2 bases and J by 3 bases, with 14 bases of the junction left unmatched. Per germline, CDR1 SGHRS and CDR2 YFSETQ.

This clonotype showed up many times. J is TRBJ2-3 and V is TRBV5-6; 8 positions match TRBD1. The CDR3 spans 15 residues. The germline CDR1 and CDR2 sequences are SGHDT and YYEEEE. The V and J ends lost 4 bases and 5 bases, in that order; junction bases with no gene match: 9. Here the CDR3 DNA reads TGTGCCAGCAGCCTCCTGTCAGGGGGCGAAGATACGCAGTATTTT. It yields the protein CASSLLSGGEDTQYF. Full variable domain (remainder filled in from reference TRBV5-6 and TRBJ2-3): DAGVTQSPTHLIKTRGQQVTLRCSPKSGHDTVSWYQQALGQGPQFIFQYYEEEERQRGNFPDRFSGHQFPNYSSELNVNALLLGDSALYLCASSLLSGGEDTQYFGPGTRLTVL.